This T cell receptor beta chain emerged from a study of OX40 agonist ivuxolimab in advanced cancers. Whole-study context: Two cutaneous melanoma patients and one hepatocellular carcinoma patient, three in all, had partial responses.

The protocol was immunoSEQ multiplex PCR, while the TCRdb copy is restricted to in-frame clones and leaves out a portion. The sample lists tens of thousands of clones, roughly 82% occurring once. CDR1 is SGHDN, CDR2 FVKESK, per germline. The length of the CDR3 is 15 residues. The V gene lost 1 base and the J gene lost 4 bases, with 10 bases spanning the gap. The starting material was CD4+ or CD8+ T cells sorted from blood, obtained in a trial of the OX40 agonist ivuxolimab. The TCR originated in an adult with an advanced solid tumor such as melanoma, head and neck, liver or kidney cancer. The rearrangement uses TRBV14 and TRBJ1-4; D is uncertain. In nucleotides, the CDR3 is TGTGCCAGCAGCCAAGTGGGCGGAGATAATGAAAAACTGTTTTTT. This encodes CASSQVGGDNEKLFF.